Sequencing of this T cell receptor (beta chain) was carried out in a study of T cell responses to AZD1222 COVID-19 vaccine. Whole-study context: Investigators merged groups given second doses at roughly 4 or roughly 12 weeks.

TCRdb's copy holds only in-frame clones and misses some; the assay was immunoSEQ multiplex PCR. The data contain about 120,000 clones, approximately 90% of them seen just once; the ten biggest clones take up roughly 8.9%. Overall study results and limits: A rise in Spike-specific TCR breadth and depth followed two AZD1222 doses.

CDR3 length equals 11 residues. Germline V gene lookup returns CDR1 SGHNT and CDR2 YENEEA. Trimming shortened V by 1 base and J by 5 bases, and 3 bases separated the two germline ends. Comments on this clone: Antigen: not known.

The chain employs TRBV11-3 and TRBJ2-7; D is unclear. The sequence was obtained from an adult in good health. The material sequenced was peripheral blood, taken on day 0 of AZD1222 vaccination. The CDR3 sequence: CASSLGHEQYF. The CDR3 bases are TGTGCCAGCAGCTTAGGCCACGAGCAGTACTTC.